This TCR beta chain was recovered during a study of long-term antiretroviral therapy in people with HIV. The cryopreserved samples used held roughly 0.9-10 million PBMC prior to extraction of DNA. Study-wide findings and caveats: In samples taken after ART, diversity increased but remained below transplant donor control levels. CDR3 lengths in HIV samples spanned a narrower range than controls. Unavailable data included ART adherence, viral resistance and therapy changes (switches in treatment).

Deletions cut 1 base from V and 1 base from J, with 14 bases between. The CDR3 runs 16 residues. Looked up from germline, CDR1 is SGHRS and CDR2 is YFSETQ. Samples were assayed with immunoSEQ v3.0 at survey level. The repertoire was sequenced with immunoSEQ multiplex PCR; TCRdb's copy has only in-frame clones and lacks some. The table records about 21,000 clones, around nine tenths of them present only once. With regard to this clone: Antigen unknown.

This chain connects TRBV5-1 to TRBJ1-1; tentatively, D is TRBD1 (5 bases). The receptor's source is a young man with HIV. This specimen consisted of unsorted PBMCs, obtained 0.2 years before starting antiretroviral therapy. CDR3 nucleotides: TGCGCCAGCAGCTTGACGGGACTGAAAAAGAACACTGAAGCTTTCTTT. It codes for CASSLTGLKKNTEAFF.